One sample yielded the 24 T cell receptor beta chains listed below, sequenced in a study of blood T cell repertoires in COVID-19. Sequencing used immunoSEQ multiplex PCR; TCRdb keeps in-frame clones, though not all of them. This repertoire shows 200,000 or so clones, about 88% found once; its top ten account for roughly 2.6%. The specimen was PBMCs or T cells enriched from blood (not recorded which). These TCRs come from a woman aged 30 to 39 who had recovered from COVID-19.

The chain couples TRBV19 to TRBJ2-2, with D tentatively TRBD2 (5 bases). Germline lookup yields CDR1 LNHDA and CDR2 SQIVND (reference sequence). CDR3 length equals 14 residues. Trimming removed 1 base at V and 4 bases at J, with 7 bases between. The CDR3 nucleotides are TGTGCCAGTAGTATAGCGGGGAGCACCGGGGAGCTGTTTTTT. Encoded protein: CASSIAGSTGELFF.

Points on this clone: Other DNA variants within this sample encode the same CDR3. The rearrangement uses TRBV11-3 and TRBJ1-3, with no clear D. Trimming removed 4 bases at V and 0 bases at J, with 4 bases between. This CDR3 is 13 amino acids long. The germline V gene has CDR1 SGHNT and CDR2 YENEEA. As DNA, the CDR3 is TGTGCCAGCAGCTCCGGCTCTGGAAACACCATATATTTT. Protein: CASSSGSGNTIYF. Filled out from reference TRBV11-3 and TRBJ1-3, the complete variable domain reads EAGVVQSPRYKIIEKKQPVAFWCNPISGHNTLYWYLQNLGQGPELLIRYENEEAVDDSQLPKDRFSAERLKGVDSTLKIQPAELGDSAVYLCASSSGSGNTIYFGEGSWLTVV.

This clone was recorded once. V usage is TRBV29-1 and J usage is TRBJ2-1; D may be TRBD1 (5 bases). CDR1 and CDR2 from the germline V gene are SQVTM and ANQGSEA. The V gene lost 3 bases and the J gene lost 0 bases, with 15 bases spanning the gap. The CDR3 length is 16 residues. CDR3 region: CSVDTVQGSSYNEQFF. The CDR3 region has the DNA TGCAGCGTTGATACGGTGCAGGGCAGCTCCTACAATGAGCAGTTCTTC.

This clone was seen just once. The chain uses TRBV15 and TRBJ1-6; D not certain. The V end was cut by 5 bases, the J end by 3 bases, with 5 bases between. There are 13 residues in the CDR3. Germline loops: CDR1 LNHNV, CDR2 YYDKDF (reference sequence). CDR3 region: CATSGSYNSPLHF. CDR3 sequence (DNA): TGTGCCACCAGCGGCAGCTATAATTCACCCCTCCACTTT. Supplemented by reference TRBV15 and TRBJ1-6, the full variable domain reads DAMVIQNPRYQVTQFGKPVTLSCSQTLNHNVMYWYQQKSSQAPKLLFHYYDKDFNNEADTPDNFQSRRPNTSFCFLDIRSPGLGDTAMYLCATSGSYNSPLHFGNGTRLTVT.

A few counts support this clone. CDR3 region: CASSWGLGTYEQYF. For the CDR3, the DNA is TGTGCCAGCAGCTGGGGACTGGGAACCTACGAGCAGTACTTC. V and J are TRBV7-6 and TRBJ2-7, with D perhaps matching TRBD2 (6 bases). Germline V gene data show CDR1 as SGHVS and CDR2 as FNYEAQ. V dropped 4 bases and J dropped 2 bases, with 12 bases sitting between them. The CDR3 spans 14 residues.

The gene calls are TRBV3-1 (or the pseudogene TRBV3-2) and TRBJ1-4; D unresolved. Germline V gene data show CDR1 as LGHDT and CDR2 as YNNKEL (reference sequence). Deletions cut 5 bases from V and 2 bases from J, with 12 bases between. The CDR3 is 15 residues long. In DNA form, the CDR3 reads TGTGCCAGCAGCGTCAAACGACTGACTAATGAAAAACTGTTTTTT. Translating it yields CASSVKRLTNEKLFF.

The chain employs TRBV14 and TRBJ2-1; TRBD1 aligns across 8 bases. The germline V gene has CDR1 SGHDN and CDR2 FVKESK. CDR3 size: 15 residues. V was pared by 5 bases and J by 2 bases, with 5 bases of the junction left unmatched. CDR3 coding DNA: TGTGCCAGCAGCAACGGACAGGGAGCCTACAATGAGCAGTTCTTC. The encoded protein is CASSNGQGAYNEQFF.

This clone was observed a few times. The chain uses TRBV9 and TRBJ1-6, with 9 bases matching TRBD1. This CDR3 is 15 amino acids long. V lost 6 bases to trimming and J lost 7 bases; unmatched junction nucleotides: 8. CDR1 and CDR2 (germline): SGDLS, YYNGEE. CDR3 in amino acids: CASTRDRVENSPLHF. DNA of the CDR3: TGTGCCAGCACCCGGGACAGGGTTGAGAATTCACCCCTCCACTTT. Supplemented by reference TRBV9 and TRBJ1-6, the full variable domain reads DSGVTQTPKHLITATGQRVTLRCSPRSGDLSVYWYQQSLDQGLQFLIQYYNGEERAKGNILERFSAQQFPDLHSELNLSSLELGDSALYFCASTRDRVENSPLHFGNGTRLTVT.

CDR3 region: CASSFQLMNTEAFF. The CDR3 coding sequence is TGCGCCAGCAGCTTCCAACTCATGAACACTGAAGCTTTCTTT. This chain connects TRBV5-1 to TRBJ1-1, with D unclear. The germline V gene has CDR1 SGHRS and CDR2 YFSETQ. The V and J ends lost 2 bases and 0 bases respectively, with 8 bases between them. The CDR3 extends over 14 amino acids.

CDR3 residues: CASNQGVLRSTEAFF. DNA for the CDR3: TGTGCTAGTAACCAGGGGGTCCTCCGGAGCACTGAAGCTTTCTTT. V is TRBV12-5 and J is TRBJ1-1; 7 bases match TRBD1. CDR1 is LGHNT and CDR2 is FRNRAP in the germline V gene. The CDR3 contains 15 residues. Losses at the gene ends were 8 bases for V and 4 bases for J; bases not matched to a gene: 13.

In its sample, this clone was seen once. This chain connects TRBV7-2 to TRBJ2-7; 8 nucleotides line up with TRBD1. V trimming: 1 base; J trimming: 7 bases; junction bases outside the gene matches: 15. The CDR3 spans 17 residues. Germline values: CDR1 SGHTA, CDR2 FQGNSA. CDR3: CASSLGLPRQGPLEQYF. DNA for the CDR3: TGTGCCAGCAGCTTAGGGCTACCGCGACAGGGGCCTCTGGAGCAGTACTTC.

The J gene is TRBJ2-4, the V gene TRBV7-2, with TRBD1 as a possible D gene (6 bases). CDR1 and CDR2 (germline): SGHTA, FQGNSA. Trimming removed 4 bases from V and 1 base from J, with 8 bases in between. This CDR3 comprises 14 residues. This CDR3 reads CASSSQGAKNIQYF. The DNA of the CDR3 is TGTGCCAGCAGCTCGCAGGGGGCCAAAAACATTCAGTACTTC.

This chain uses TRBV11-2 with TRBJ1-1; D is unresolved. The V and J ends lost 5 bases and 0 bases respectively, with 10 bases between them. The germline gives CDR1 SGHAT, CDR2 FQNNGV. The CDR3 totals 14 residues. The CDR3 region is CASSPTHMNTEAFF. The CDR3 nucleotides read TGTGCCAGCAGCCCGACTCACATGAACACTGAAGCTTTCTTT.

The chain combines TRBV18 with TRBJ1-2; D is uncertain. The V gene's germline CDR1 is KGHSH and CDR2 LQKENI. Trimming stripped 2 bases from V and 8 bases from J, with 15 bases between. This CDR3 is 14 amino acids long. CDR3 sequence reads: CASSPAATGYGYTF. The CDR3 coding sequence is TGTGCCAGCTCACCAGCCGCGACGGGGTACGGCTACACCTTC.

CDR3 protein: CASSQDTGIETQYF. In DNA form, the CDR3 reads TGCGCCAGCAGCCAAGATACGGGAATAGAGACCCAGTACTTC. V and J are TRBV4-3 and TRBJ2-5; tentatively, D is TRBD2 (5 bases). The germline V and J ends were trimmed by 0 bases and 4 bases, with 9 bases remaining between them. Germline CDR1 LGHNA, CDR2 YSLEER. This CDR3 has 14 residues.

V and J are TRBV15 and TRBJ1-3; the D is unclear. The CDR3 covers 15 residues. V lost 4 bases and J lost 0, with 10 bases in between. The germline gives CDR1 LNHNV, CDR2 YYDKDF (reference sequence). CDR3 in amino acids: CATSTTRGSGNTIYF. CDR3 in DNA: TGTGCCACCAGCACCACAAGAGGCTCTGGAAACACCATATATTTT.

This rearrangement joins TRBV5-1 to TRBJ2-7; TRBD1 is a possible D gene (5 bases). The CDR3 runs to 14 residues. V lost 5 bases and J 0 bases, leaving 12 bases between the germline ends. Germline CDR1 reads SGHRS; CDR2 reads YFSETQ. The CDR3 DNA is TGCGCCAGCAGGGACGACAGAAACTCCTACGAGCAGTACTTC. It codes for CASRDDRNSYEQYF.

The chain employs TRBV6-5 and TRBJ2-2; D is perhaps TRBD2 (6 bases). The germline V gene encodes CDR1 MNHEY and CDR2 SVGAGI. Trimming cost V 2 bases and J 3 bases, with 10 bases left between them. The CDR3 totals 15 residues. CDR3 bases: TGTGCCAGCAGTTACGGGCGGGATCACACCGGGGAGCTGTTTTTT. It specifies CASSYGRDHTGELFF.

This chain links TRBV29-1 with TRBJ1-2; D is ambiguous. CDR3 length equals 12 residues. The germline V gene has CDR1 SQVTM and CDR2 ANQGSEA. Trimming left V 2 bases short and J 6 bases short, with 10 bases between. The CDR3 reads CSVEIRGNGYTF. The DNA of the CDR3 is TGCAGCGTTGAAATAAGAGGGAATGGCTACACCTTC.

The chain links TRBV12-3 or TRBV12-4 to TRBJ1-1, with 7 bases fitting TRBD1. This CDR3 is 12 amino acids long. The ends lost 7 bases at V and 4 bases at J; junction bases unmatched: 3. The CDR3 nucleotides are TGTGCCAGCAAAGACAGGGTCACTGAAGCTTTCTTT. Protein: CASKDRVTEAFF.

The chain carries TRBV5-6 and TRBJ2-2, with 9 bases identical to TRBD1. V was clipped by 5 bases and J by 6 bases; unmatched bases: 5. Germline V gene data show CDR1 as SGHDT and CDR2 as YYEEEE. The CDR3 spans 14 residues. The CDR3: CASRTYRGPGELFF. For the CDR3, the DNA is TGTGCCAGCAGGACTTACAGGGGGCCCGGGGAGCTGTTTTTT.

The rearrangement joins TRBV18 to TRBJ1-2; tentatively, D is TRBD1 (6 bases). This CDR3 spans 15 amino acids. Germline V gene lookup returns CDR1 KGHSH and CDR2 LQKENI. V dropped 3 bases and J dropped 5 bases, with 16 bases sitting between them. The CDR3 DNA is TGTGCCAGCTCACCCGTAAACAGGGCCGGGTATGGCTACACCTTC. This encodes CASSPVNRAGYGYTF.

The J gene is TRBJ1-2, the V gene TRBV19, with D uncertain. Germline CDR1 is LNHDA and CDR2 is SQIVND (reference sequence). V was shortened by 7 bases and J by 4 bases, with 10 bases between the two germline ends. The CDR3 extends over 12 amino acids. The CDR3 reads CASTGGPYGYTF. The CDR3 coding sequence is TGTGCCAGTACCGGAGGACCCTATGGCTACACCTTC.

V usage is TRBV6-5 and J usage is TRBJ1-5; D call uncertain. The V end was cut by 1 base, the J end by 6 bases, with 10 bases between. This CDR3 contains 14 residues. Germline-derived CDR1 and CDR2 are MNHEY and SVGAGI. CDR3 nucleotide sequence: TGTGCCAGCAGTTACTTTAGAGGGAGTCAGCCCCAGCATTTT. This translates into CASSYFRGSQPQHF.